This T cell receptor beta chain was obtained from a study of Ad26.COV2.S vaccination and SARS-CoV-2 variants. Study-wide background: Ad26.COV2.S was injected intramuscularly once or twice, 56 days apart. Findings and caveats of the study: Reportedly, spike-specific CD8+ and CD4+ T cell responses achieved substantial breadth once vaccination had taken place.

Sequencing was performed with immunoSEQ multiplex PCR; in TCRdb, only in-frame clones are kept and a portion is missing. The sample includes some 480,000 clones, 87% of them seen just once. The CDR3 sequence is 14 residues long. V gave up 3 bases and J gave up 3 bases, with 11 bases separating them. Germline V lookup: CDR1 SGHDN, CDR2 FVKESK. Treatment specified: over 15 received Ad26.COV2.S at low or high dose, single or two shots; roughly five received placebo; per-sample allocation not given. Sampling was performed 63 days after the first vaccine or placebo injection. An adult aged 18-55 years in Boston served as the donor. Built on an Ad26 vector, the vaccine expressed Wuhan-strain SARS-CoV-2 spike. With respect to this clone: Its antigen is still unknown.

The chain carries TRBV14 and TRBJ1-1; no reliable D call. This receptor was identified in a person between 18 and 59 years old who received the Ad26.COV2.S COVID-19 vaccine or a placebo. The sequencing here drew on peripheral blood, taken in a trial of Ad26.COV2.S vaccine versus placebo. The CDR3 bases are TGTGCCAGCAGCCACATTCGAGGTCACACTGAAGCTTTCTTT. As protein: CASSHIRGHTEAFF. The whole variable domain, filled in from reference TRBV14 and TRBJ1-1, reads EAGVTQFPSHSVIEKGQTVTLRCDPISGHDNLYWYRRVMGKEIKFLLHFVKESKQDESGMPNNRFLAERTGGTYSTLKVQPAELEDSGVYFCASSHIRGHTEAFFGQGTRLTVV.